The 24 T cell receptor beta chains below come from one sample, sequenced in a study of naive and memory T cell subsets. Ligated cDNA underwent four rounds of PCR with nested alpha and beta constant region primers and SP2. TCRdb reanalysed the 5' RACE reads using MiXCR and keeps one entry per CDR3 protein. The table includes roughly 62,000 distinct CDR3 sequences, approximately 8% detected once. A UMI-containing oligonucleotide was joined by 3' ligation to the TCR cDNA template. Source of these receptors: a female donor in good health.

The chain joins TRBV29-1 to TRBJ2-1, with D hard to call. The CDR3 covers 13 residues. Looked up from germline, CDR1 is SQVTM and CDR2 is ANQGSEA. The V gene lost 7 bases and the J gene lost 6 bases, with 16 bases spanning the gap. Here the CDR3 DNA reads TGCAGCGCTAGAAAGGCTTCCACCAATGAGCAGTTCTTC. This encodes CSARKASTNEQFF.

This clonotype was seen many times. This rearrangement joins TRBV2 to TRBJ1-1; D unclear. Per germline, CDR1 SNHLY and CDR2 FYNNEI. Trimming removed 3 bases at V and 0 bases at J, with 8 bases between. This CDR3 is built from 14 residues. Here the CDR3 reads CASSDHPLNTEAFF. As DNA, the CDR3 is TGTGCCAGCAGTGATCATCCCTTGAACACTGAAGCTTTCTTT.

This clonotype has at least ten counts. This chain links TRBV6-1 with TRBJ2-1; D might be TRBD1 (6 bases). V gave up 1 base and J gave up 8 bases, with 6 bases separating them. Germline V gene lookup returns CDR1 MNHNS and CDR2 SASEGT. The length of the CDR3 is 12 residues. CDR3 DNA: TGTGCCAGCAGTGAAGGGACAGATGAGCAGTTCTTC. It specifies CASSEGTDEQFF.

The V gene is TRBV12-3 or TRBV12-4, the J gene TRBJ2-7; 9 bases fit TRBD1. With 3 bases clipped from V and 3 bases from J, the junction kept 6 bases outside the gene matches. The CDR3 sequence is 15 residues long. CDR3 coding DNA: TGTGCCAGCAGTTTCTCGGGACAGGGCCTCTACGAGCAGTACTTC. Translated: CASSFSGQGLYEQYF.

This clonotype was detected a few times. DNA for the CDR3: TGCAGTGCTCAGAGGACGGTTTGGACTTACGAGCAGTACTTC. This encodes CSAQRTVWTYEQYF. The chain links TRBV20-1 to TRBJ2-7, with D tentatively TRBD2 (5 bases). In germline, CDR1 is DFQATT, CDR2 SNEGSKA (reference sequence). Deletions cut 5 bases from V and 4 bases from J, with 18 bases between. The CDR3 spans 14 residues.

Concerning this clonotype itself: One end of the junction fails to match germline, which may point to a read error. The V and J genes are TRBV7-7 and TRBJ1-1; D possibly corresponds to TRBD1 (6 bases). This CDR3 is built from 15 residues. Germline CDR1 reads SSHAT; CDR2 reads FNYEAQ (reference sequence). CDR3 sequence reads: CASSSGHLRGTEAFF. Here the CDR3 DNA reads TGTGCTAGCAGCTCGGGACATTTAAGGGGCACTGAAGCTTTCTTT. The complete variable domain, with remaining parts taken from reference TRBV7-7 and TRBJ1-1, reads GAGVSQSPRYKVTKRGQDVTLRCDPISSHATLYWYQQALGQGPEFLTYFNYEAQPDKSGLPSDRFSAERPEGSISTLTIQRTEQRDSAMYRCASSSGHLRGTEAFFGQGTRLTVV.

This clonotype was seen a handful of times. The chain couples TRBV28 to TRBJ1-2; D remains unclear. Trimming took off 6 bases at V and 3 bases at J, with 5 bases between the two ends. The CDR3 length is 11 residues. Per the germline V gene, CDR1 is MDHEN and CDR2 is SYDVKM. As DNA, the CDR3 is TGTGCCAGCAGCTCACACTATGGCTACACCTTC. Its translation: CASSSHYGYTF.

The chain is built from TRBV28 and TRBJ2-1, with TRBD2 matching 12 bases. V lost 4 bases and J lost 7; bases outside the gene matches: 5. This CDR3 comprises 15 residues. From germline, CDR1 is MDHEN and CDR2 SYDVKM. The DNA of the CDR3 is TGTGCCAGCAGTTCAGGGGGGACTAGCGGGAATGAGCAGTTCTTC. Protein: CASSSGGTSGNEQFF.

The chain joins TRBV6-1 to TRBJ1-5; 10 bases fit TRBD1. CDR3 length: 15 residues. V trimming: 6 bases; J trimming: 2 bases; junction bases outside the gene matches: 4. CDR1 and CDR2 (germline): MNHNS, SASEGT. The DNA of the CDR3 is TGTGCCAGCAGAGTCGGACAGGGGGGCAATCAGCCCCAGCATTTT. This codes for CASRVGQGGNQPQHF.

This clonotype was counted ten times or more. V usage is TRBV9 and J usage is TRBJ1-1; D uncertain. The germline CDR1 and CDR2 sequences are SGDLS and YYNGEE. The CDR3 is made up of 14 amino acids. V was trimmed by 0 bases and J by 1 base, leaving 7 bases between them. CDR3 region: CASSVGSPNTEAFF. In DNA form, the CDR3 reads TGTGCCAGCAGCGTAGGATCCCCGAACACTGAAGCTTTCTTT.

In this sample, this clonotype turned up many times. The CDR3 nucleotides read TGTGCCAGCAGACCTAGCGGAACTAGCACAGATACGCAGTATTTT. This codes for CASRPSGTSTDTQYF. The rearrangement uses TRBV9 and TRBJ2-3, with TRBD2 matching 7 bases. The length of the CDR3 is 15 residues. From germline, CDR1 is SGDLS and CDR2 YYNGEE. V gave up 5 bases and J gave up 0 bases; unmatched junction bases: 6.

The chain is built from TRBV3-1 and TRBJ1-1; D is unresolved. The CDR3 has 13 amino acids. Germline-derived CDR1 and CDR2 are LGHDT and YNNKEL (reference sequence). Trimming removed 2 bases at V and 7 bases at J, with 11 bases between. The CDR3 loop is CASSQNSEGEAFF. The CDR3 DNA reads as TGTGCCAGCAGCCAAAACTCCGAAGGTGAAGCTTTCTTT. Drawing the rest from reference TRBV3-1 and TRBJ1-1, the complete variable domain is DTAVSQTPKYLVTQMGNDKSIKCEQNLGHDTMYWYKQDSKKFLKIMFSYNNKELIINETVPNRFSPKSPDKAHLNLHINSLELGDSAVYFCASSQNSEGEAFFGQGTRLTVV.

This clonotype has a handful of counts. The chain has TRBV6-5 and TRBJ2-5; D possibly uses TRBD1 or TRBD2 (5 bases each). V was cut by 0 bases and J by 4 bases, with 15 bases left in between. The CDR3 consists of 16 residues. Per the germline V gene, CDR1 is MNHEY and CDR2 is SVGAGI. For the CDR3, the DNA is TGTGCCAGCAGTTACTCAGGGGACCCTGGGGGAGAGACCCAGTACTTC. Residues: CASSYSGDPGGETQYF.

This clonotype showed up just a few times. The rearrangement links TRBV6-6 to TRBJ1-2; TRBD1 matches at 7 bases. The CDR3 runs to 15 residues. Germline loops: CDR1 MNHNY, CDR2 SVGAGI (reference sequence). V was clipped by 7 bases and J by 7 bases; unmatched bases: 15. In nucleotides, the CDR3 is TGTGCCAGCACTGAGGACAGGCCTATTAGAGGTGGCTACACCTTC. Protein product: CASTEDRPIRGGYTF.

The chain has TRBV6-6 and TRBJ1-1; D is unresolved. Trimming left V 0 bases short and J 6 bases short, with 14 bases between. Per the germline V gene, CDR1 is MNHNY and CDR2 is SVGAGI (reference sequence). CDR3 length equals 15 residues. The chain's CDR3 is CASSYSIQVAAEAFF. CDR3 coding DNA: TGTGCCAGCAGTTACTCGATTCAGGTGGCCGCTGAAGCTTTCTTT.

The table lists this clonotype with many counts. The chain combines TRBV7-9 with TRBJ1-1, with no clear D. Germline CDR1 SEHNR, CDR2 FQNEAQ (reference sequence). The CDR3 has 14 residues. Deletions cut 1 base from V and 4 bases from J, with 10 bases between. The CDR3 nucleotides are TGTGCCAGCAGCTTAGTTGGGTACGGCACTGAAGCTTTCTTT. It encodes CASSLVGYGTEAFF.

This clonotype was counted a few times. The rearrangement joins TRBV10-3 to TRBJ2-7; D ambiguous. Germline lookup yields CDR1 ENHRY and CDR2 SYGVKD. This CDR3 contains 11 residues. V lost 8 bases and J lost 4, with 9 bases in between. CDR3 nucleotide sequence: TGTGCCATCGGGCTCTCATACGAGCAGTACTTC. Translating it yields CAIGLSYEQYF.

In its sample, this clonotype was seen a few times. The CDR3 DNA reads as TGTGCCAGCAGCCCAGGGGCCCCCCCCACAGATACGCAGTATTTT. This codes for CASSPGAPPTDTQYF. The V and J genes are TRBV9 and TRBJ2-3; a possible D gene is TRBD1 (6 bases). V was cut by 4 bases and J by 2 bases, with 14 bases left in between. Germline CDR1 SGDLS, CDR2 YYNGEE. This CDR3 has 15 residues.

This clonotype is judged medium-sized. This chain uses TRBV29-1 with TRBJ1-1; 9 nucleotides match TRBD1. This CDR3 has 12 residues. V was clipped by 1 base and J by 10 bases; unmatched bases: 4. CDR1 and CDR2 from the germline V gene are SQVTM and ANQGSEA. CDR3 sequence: CSVEAGQGTAFF. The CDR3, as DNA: TGCAGCGTTGAAGCAGGACAGGGGACAGCTTTCTTT.

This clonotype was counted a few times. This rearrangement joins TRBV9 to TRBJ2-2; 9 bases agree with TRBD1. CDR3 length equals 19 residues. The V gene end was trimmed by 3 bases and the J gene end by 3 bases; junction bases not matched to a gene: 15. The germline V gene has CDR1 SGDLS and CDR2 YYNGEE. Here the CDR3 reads CASSGNRDRAGGDTGELFF. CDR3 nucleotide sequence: TGTGCCAGCAGCGGAAACCGGGACAGGGCTGGTGGTGACACCGGGGAGCTGTTTTTT.

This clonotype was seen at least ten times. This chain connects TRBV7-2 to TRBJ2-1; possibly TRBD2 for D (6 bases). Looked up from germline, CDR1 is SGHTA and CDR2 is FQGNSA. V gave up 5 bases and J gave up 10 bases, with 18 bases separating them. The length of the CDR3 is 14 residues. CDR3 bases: TGTGCCAGCAGCCCTCTCGGAGGGTTTAACGAGCAGTTCTTC. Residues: CASSPLGGFNEQFF. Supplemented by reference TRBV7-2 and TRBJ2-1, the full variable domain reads GAGVSQSPSNKVTEKGKDVELRCDPISGHTALYWYRQSLGQGLEFLIYFQGNSAPDKSGLPSDRFSAERTGGSVSTLTIQRTQQEDSAVYLCASSPLGGFNEQFFGPGTRLTVL.

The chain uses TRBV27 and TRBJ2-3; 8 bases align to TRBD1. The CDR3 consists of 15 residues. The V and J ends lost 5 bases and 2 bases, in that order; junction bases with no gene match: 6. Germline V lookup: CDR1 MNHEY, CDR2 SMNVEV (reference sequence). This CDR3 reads CASSDLDRATDTQYF. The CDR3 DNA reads TGTGCCAGCAGTGACCTGGACAGGGCCACAGATACGCAGTATTTT.

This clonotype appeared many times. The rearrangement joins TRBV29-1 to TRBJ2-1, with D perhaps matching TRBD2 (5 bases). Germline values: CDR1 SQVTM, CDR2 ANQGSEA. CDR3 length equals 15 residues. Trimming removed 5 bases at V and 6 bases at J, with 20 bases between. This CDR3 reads CSVKRLASRVNEQFF. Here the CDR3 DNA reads TGCAGCGTTAAGCGGCTAGCAAGTAGGGTCAATGAGCAGTTCTTC.

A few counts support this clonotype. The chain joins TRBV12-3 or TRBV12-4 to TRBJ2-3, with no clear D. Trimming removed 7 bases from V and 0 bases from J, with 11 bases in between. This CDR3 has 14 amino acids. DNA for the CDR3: TGTGCCAGCAAAAGGGATACTAGCACAGATACGCAGTATTTT. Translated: CASKRDTSTDTQYF.